Sequencing of this TCR beta chain was carried out in a study of shared clonotypes between healthy human individuals. Study overall: Used for every donor were three CD4 naive, three CD4 memory, two CD8 naive and one CD8 memory plate.

At deep level, the assay was performed. Repertoires were generated with immunoSEQ multiplex PCR, while TCRdb's copy carries only in-frame clones and drops some. The sample has around 2.1 million clones, more than 90% seen once; the top ten hold about 0.13%. From germline, CDR1 is SNHLY and CDR2 FYNNEI. The junction had 1 base not matched to a gene; V was cut back by 6 bases and J by 2 bases. This CDR3 comprises 12 residues. On this clone itself: The same CDR3 is also encoded by other DNA sequences in this sample.

The origin of this receptor is a man aged 18 to 30 in good health. Sequencing was done on a sample of naive CD4+ T cells sorted from blood. The subset denotes: CD45RA+ positively selected. The chain is built from TRBV2 and TRBJ2-7; 7 nucleotides agree with TRBD2. The CDR3 reads CASRSGTYEQYF. Written as DNA, the CDR3 is TGTGCCAGCAGAAGCGGGACCTACGAGCAGTACTTC. Looking up the rest from reference TRBV2 and TRBJ2-7 gives the full variable domain: EPEVTQTPSHQVTQMGQEVILRCVPISNHLYFYWYRQILGQKVEFLVSFYNNEISEKSEIFDDQFSVERPDGSNFTLKIRSTKLEDSAMYFCASRSGTYEQYFGPGTRLTVT.